The 18 T cell receptor beta chains presented below share a single source sample, sequenced in a study of T-cell memory formation after mild COVID-19. TCRdb re-called the 5' RACE reads with MiXCR, one entry per CDR3 protein. The sample lists about 320,000 distinct CDR3 sequences; roughly an eighth were seen once. Material for sequencing was PBMCs or a T cell subset sorted from them (not recorded which). These receptors all stem from a young man who had mild COVID-19 (a few samples of this study predate the infection). Cell type and time point are not known.

This clonotype has more than one count but fewer than ten. The CDR3 DNA reads as TGCGCCAGCAGCCAAGAACCATGGTCAGGGAACAATGAGCAGTTCTTC. Protein product: CASSQEPWSGNNEQFF. The chain joins TRBV4-1 to TRBJ2-1; a possible D gene is TRBD1 (5 bases). V was clipped by 0 bases and J by 5 bases, with 14 bases between them. This CDR3 has 16 residues. CDR1 MGHRA and CDR2 YSYEKL come from the germline V gene.

The chain employs TRBV10-3 and TRBJ2-3, with D maybe TRBD1 (6 bases). Germline loops: CDR1 ENHRY, CDR2 SYGVKD. This CDR3 spans 16 amino acids. The germline V and J ends were trimmed by 0 bases and 2 bases, with 12 bases remaining between them. CDR3 in DNA: TGTGCCATCAGTGAGTCAAACAGGGTGGCCACAGATACGCAGTATTTT. This codes for CAISESNRVATDTQYF.

In its sample, this clonotype was seen a few times. The V and J genes are TRBV7-2 and TRBJ2-3; unclear D gene. V gave up 3 bases and J gave up 0 bases, with 16 bases separating them. Germline CDR1 is SGHTA and CDR2 is FQGNSA. This CDR3 contains 17 residues. The CDR3: CASSFPAKRTSTDTQYF. The CDR3 DNA reads TGTGCCAGCAGCTTTCCGGCGAAAAGAACTAGCACAGATACGCAGTATTTT.

The chain has TRBV20-1 and TRBJ2-3; TRBD1 aligns across 7 bases. This CDR3 region has 15 residues. The V segment lost 6 bases and the J segment 0 bases; nucleotides outside the gene matches: 9. The germline gives CDR1 DFQATT, CDR2 SNEGSKA (reference sequence). The CDR3 DNA reads as TGCAGTGCCGGGTCCCGACAGGGAAGCACAGATACGCAGTATTTT. Translation: CSAGSRQGSTDTQYF.

In its sample, this clonotype was seen a few times. This chain uses TRBV5-1 with TRBJ2-7; tentatively, D is TRBD1 or TRBD2 (5 bases each). V was cut by 6 bases and J by 3 bases, with 13 bases left in between. This CDR3 contains 13 residues. Per the germline V gene, CDR1 is SGHRS and CDR2 is YFSETQ. The DNA for the CDR3 is TGCGCCAGCACTTGGGGCCGGGGCTACGAGCAGTACTTC. The encoded protein is CASTWGRGYEQYF.

This clonotype showed up many times. The chain combines TRBV20-1 with TRBJ2-4; D remains unclear. This CDR3 comprises 15 residues. V lost 3 bases and J lost 0, with 12 bases in between. The germline V gene has CDR1 DFQATT and CDR2 SNEGSKA (reference sequence). Written as DNA, the CDR3 is TGCAGTGCTAGTCTGGTGGGGTTAGCCAAAAACATTCAGTACTTC. Translated: CSASLVGLAKNIQYF.

This clonotype was observed a handful of times. This rearrangement joins TRBV5-1 to TRBJ2-1, with a weak D call TRBD2 (5 bases). V was clipped by 2 bases and J by 0 bases, with 9 bases between them. Germline lookup yields CDR1 SGHRS and CDR2 YFSETQ. CDR3 length: 15 amino acids. The DNA of the CDR3 is TGCGCCAGCAGCTTTGCGGACTCCTCCTACAATGAGCAGTTCTTC. This sequence encodes CASSFADSSYNEQFF.

Only a few counts were recorded for this clonotype. J is TRBJ2-5 and V is TRBV20-1; no reliable D call. Germline V gene data show CDR1 as DFQATT and CDR2 as SNEGSKA (reference sequence). The CDR3 consists of 10 residues. Trimming took 6 bases from V and 5 from J, leaving 7 bases between them. CDR3 loop: CSAALETQYF. As DNA, the CDR3 is TGCAGTGCCGCACTGGAGACCCAGTACTTC.

This chain links TRBV6-1 with TRBJ2-7; 7 nucleotides agree with TRBD1. Germline V gene lookup returns CDR1 MNHNS and CDR2 SASEGT. The CDR3 spans 16 residues. V lost 7 bases to trimming and J lost 0 bases; unmatched junction nucleotides: 12. The CDR3 region has the DNA TGTGCCAGCACCCTGAGTGATTGGGACAGCTCCTACGAGCAGTACGTC. Encoded protein: CASTLSDWDSSYEQYV.

The chain uses TRBV7-9 and TRBJ2-2; 7 nucleotides match TRBD1. There are 16 residues in the CDR3. With 4 bases clipped from V and 4 bases from J, the junction kept 9 bases outside the gene matches. Germline loops: CDR1 SEHNR, CDR2 FQNEAQ (reference sequence). The CDR3 spells CASSSPTRGPTGELFF. Here the CDR3 DNA reads TGTGCCAGCAGCTCGCCCACGAGGGGGCCCACCGGGGAGCTGTTTTTT.

The chain has TRBV6-2 or TRBV6-3 and TRBJ2-7; D remains ambiguous. V lost 7 bases to trimming and J lost 3 bases, with 13 bases between them. This CDR3 comprises 13 residues. Per germline, CDR1 MNHEY and CDR2 SVGEGT. The DNA of the CDR3 is TGTGCCAGCATGTCTAGAGAAAACTACGAGCAGTACGTC. This translates into CASMSRENYEQYV.

V usage is TRBV3-1 and J usage is TRBJ2-1; TRBD2 agrees at 9 bases. The ends lost 6 bases at V and 8 bases at J; junction bases unmatched: 8. The CDR3 runs 14 residues. The germline V gene encodes CDR1 LGHDT and CDR2 YNNKEL (reference sequence). The CDR3 reads CASREAGGPHEQFF. The CDR3 DNA sequence: TGTGCCAGCAGGGAGGCGGGGGGGCCACATGAGCAGTTCTTC.

Only one count was recorded for this clonotype. The J gene is TRBJ1-5, the V gene TRBV19; TRBD1 is a possible D gene (5 bases). This CDR3 contains 12 residues. The germline CDR1 and CDR2 sequences are LNHDA and SQIVND (reference sequence). Trimming pared 11 bases from V and 4 bases from J, leaving 12 bases between. The chain's CDR3 is CAAGPVNQPQHF. The CDR3 region has the DNA TGTGCCGCAGGGCCAGTAAATCAGCCCCAGCATTTT.

This clonotype has a handful of counts. The chain uses TRBV10-1 and TRBJ2-3; 8 bases match TRBD2. CDR3 length: 13 residues. Germline CDR1 reads WNHNN; CDR2 reads SYGVQD (reference sequence). Trimming at V came to 6 bases and at J to 4 bases, leaving 3 bases not matched to a gene. The DNA for the CDR3 is TGCGCCAGCAGCACGGGACTAGCAGATACGCAGTATTTT. Protein sequence: CASSTGLADTQYF.

Ten or more counts support this clonotype. The V gene is TRBV7-6, the J gene TRBJ2-5; D remains unclear. The V gene's germline CDR1 is SGHVS and CDR2 FNYEAQ. V dropped 3 bases and J dropped 1 base, with 6 bases sitting between them. This CDR3 is built from 13 residues. The CDR3 spells CASSFRAQETQYF. The CDR3, as DNA: TGTGCCAGCAGCTTTAGGGCCCAAGAGACCCAGTACTTC.

This chain connects TRBV20-1 to TRBJ2-3; 8 nucleotides line up with TRBD2. The CDR3 runs to 14 residues. Germline-derived CDR1 and CDR2 are DFQATT and SNEGSKA (reference sequence). Trimming took 3 bases from V and 8 from J; bases not matched to a gene: 10. The CDR3 loop reads CSARVGGGSGTQYF. Written as DNA, the CDR3 is TGCAGTGCTAGGGTCGGGGGGGGTAGCGGTACGCAGTATTTT.

This clonotype was seen at least ten times. The J gene is TRBJ1-5, the V gene TRBV5-5, with D uncertain. Germline loops: CDR1 SGHKS, CDR2 YYEKEE (reference sequence). The V end lost 1 base, the J end lost 0 bases, and 8 bases lay between the germline ends. The CDR3 totals 15 residues. The CDR3 here is CASSLKQYSNQPQHF. Here the CDR3 DNA reads TGTGCCAGCAGCTTGAAACAGTATAGCAATCAGCCCCAGCATTTT.

This clonotype appeared a few times. The gene calls are TRBV15 and TRBJ2-3; 7 nucleotides agree with TRBD2. The CDR3 consists of 16 residues. Germline values: CDR1 LNHNV, CDR2 YYDKDF (reference sequence). V lost 0 bases, J lost 0 bases, and 3 bases stayed unmatched. The CDR3 here is CATSRDRGESTDTQYF. The CDR3 nucleotides are TGTGCCACCAGCAGAGATCGGGGGGAAAGCACAGATACGCAGTATTTT.